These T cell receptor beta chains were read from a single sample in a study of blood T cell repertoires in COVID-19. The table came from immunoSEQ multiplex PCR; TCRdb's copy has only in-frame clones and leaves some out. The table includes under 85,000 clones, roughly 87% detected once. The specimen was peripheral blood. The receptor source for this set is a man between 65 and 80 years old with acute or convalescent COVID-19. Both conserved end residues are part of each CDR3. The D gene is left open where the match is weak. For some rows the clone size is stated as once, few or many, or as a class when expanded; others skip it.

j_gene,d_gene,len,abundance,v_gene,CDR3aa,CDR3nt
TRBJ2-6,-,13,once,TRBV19,CASGASGANVLTF,TGTGCCAGTGGAGCTTCGGGAGCCAACGTCCTGACTTTC
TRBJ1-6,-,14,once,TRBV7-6,CASSPGELSSPLHF,TGTGCCAGCAGCCCAGGGGAGTTGAGTTCACCCCTCCACTTT
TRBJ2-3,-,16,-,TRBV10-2,CASSESIAVSTDTQYF,TGCGCCAGCAGTGAGTCCATAGCGGTGAGCACAGATACGCAGTATTTT
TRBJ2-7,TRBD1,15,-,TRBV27,CASSLRTGALYEQYF,TGTGCCAGCAGTTTACGGACAGGGGCCCTCTACGAGCAGTACTTC
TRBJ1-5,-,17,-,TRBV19,CASSTTGAGWSNQPQHF,TGTGCCAGTAGTACGACCGGGGCGGGGTGGAGCAATCAGCCCCAGCATTTT
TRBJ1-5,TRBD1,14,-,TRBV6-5,CASSTTGGNQPQHF,TGTGCCAGCTCTACGACAGGGGGCAATCAGCCCCAGCATTTT
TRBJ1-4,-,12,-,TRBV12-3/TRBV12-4,CASRITEEKLFF,TGTGCCAGCAGGATAACAGAGGAAAAACTGTTTTTT
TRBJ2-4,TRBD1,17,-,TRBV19,CASSIIRSGTGSNIQYF,TGTGCCAGTAGTATAATTCGGTCGGGGACAGGGTCGAACATTCAGTACTTC
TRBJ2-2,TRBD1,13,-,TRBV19,CASSMRGPGELFF,TGTGCCAGTAGTATGAGGGGGCCCGGGGAGCTGTTTTTT
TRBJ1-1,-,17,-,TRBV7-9,CASSNSRQAKMNTEAFF,TGTGCCAGCAGCAACTCACGACAGGCAAAAATGAACACTGAAGCTTTCTTT
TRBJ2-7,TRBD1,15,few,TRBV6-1,CASSDQPTGSYEQYF,TGTGCCAGCAGTGATCAGCCGACAGGGTCCTACGAGCAGTACTTC
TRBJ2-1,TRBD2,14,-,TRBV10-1,CARPLAGPSDEQFF,TGCGCCAGACCCCTAGCGGGACCATCCGATGAGCAGTTCTTC
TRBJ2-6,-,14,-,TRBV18,CASSLSSGANVLTF,TGTGCCAGCTCCCTGAGCTCTGGGGCCAACGTCCTGACTTTC
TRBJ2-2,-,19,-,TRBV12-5,CASGLGGVSTVDWVGELFF,TGTGCTAGTGGTTTGGGCGGCGTTTCTACCGTGGATTGGGTCGGGGAGCTGTTTTTT
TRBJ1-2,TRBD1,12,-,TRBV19,CASSSGGAGYTF,TGTGCCAGTAGTTCAGGGGGAGCTGGCTACACCTTC
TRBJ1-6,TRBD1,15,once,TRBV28,CASILTGTDNSPLHF,TGTGCCAGCATACTAACCGGGACAGATAATTCACCCCTCCACTTT
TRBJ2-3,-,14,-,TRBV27,CASKVGLSTDTQYF,TGTGCCAGCAAGGTGGGGCTCAGCACAGATACGCAGTATTTT
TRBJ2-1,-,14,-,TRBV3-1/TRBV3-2,CASSRQGGGHEQFF,TGTGCCAGCAGTCGACAGGGAGGAGGTCATGAGCAGTTCTTC
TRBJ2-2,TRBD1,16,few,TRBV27,CASRPGQGPYTGELFF,TGTGCCAGCAGACCAGGACAGGGGCCATACACCGGGGAGCTGTTTTTT
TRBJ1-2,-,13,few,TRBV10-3,CAISEPSVDGYTF,TGTGCCATCAGTGAACCCTCGGTTGATGGCTACACCTTC
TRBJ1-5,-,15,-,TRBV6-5,CASRKGGFGNQPQHF,TGTGCCAGCAGGAAGGGAGGGTTTGGCAATCAGCCCCAGCATTTT
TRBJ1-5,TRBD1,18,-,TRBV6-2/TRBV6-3,CASSPRGQVGRSNQPQHF,TGTGCCAGCAGCCCCCGAGGACAGGTGGGACGTAGCAATCAGCCCCAGCATTTT
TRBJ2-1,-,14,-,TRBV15,CATSIPPLLNEQFF,TGTGCCACCAGCATCCCGCCCCTACTCAATGAGCAGTTCTTC
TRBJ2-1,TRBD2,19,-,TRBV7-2,CASSLSSGGAFRSYNEQFF,TGTGCCAGCAGCTTAAGTAGCGGGGGGGCTTTTAGGTCCTACAATGAGCAGTTCTTC
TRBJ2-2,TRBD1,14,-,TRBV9,CASSRTGGTGELFF,TGTGCCAGCAGCAGGACAGGGGGGACCGGGGAGCTGTTTTTT
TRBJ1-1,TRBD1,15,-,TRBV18,CASSPATGGNTEAFF,TGTGCCAGCTCACCAGCGACAGGGGGAAATACTGAAGCTTTCTTT
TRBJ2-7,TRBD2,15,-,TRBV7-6,CASSLGLSGVYEQYF,TGTGCCAGCAGCTTGGGTCTTAGCGGGGTCTACGAGCAGTACTTC
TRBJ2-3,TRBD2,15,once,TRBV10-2,CASRGGLPRPDTQYF,TGCGCCAGCAGGGGGGGACTACCCCGACCGGATACGCAGTATTTT
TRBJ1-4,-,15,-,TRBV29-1,CSAMRVGSGEEKLFF,TGCAGCGCTATGCGCGTGGGCAGCGGAGAAGAAAAACTGTTTTTT
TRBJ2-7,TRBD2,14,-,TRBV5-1,CASTWASGSYEQYF,TGCGCCAGCACCTGGGCTAGCGGCTCCTACGAGCAGTACTTC
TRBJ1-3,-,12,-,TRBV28,CASSSTKTAHLF,TGTGCCAGCAGTTCTACTAAGACCGCGCACCTCTTT
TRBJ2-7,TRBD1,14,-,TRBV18,CASSSGTGDYEQYF,TGTGCCAGCTCATCCGGGACAGGGGACTACGAGCAGTACTTC
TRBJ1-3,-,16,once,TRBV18,CASSPDSGLAGNTIYF,TGTGCCAGCTCACCCGACTCGGGTCTGGCTGGAAACACCATATATTTT
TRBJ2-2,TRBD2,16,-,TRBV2,CASSVRGASTTGELFF,TGTGCCAGCAGTGTGCGGGGGGCTTCTACCACCGGGGAGCTGTTTTTT
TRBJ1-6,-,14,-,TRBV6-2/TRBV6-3,CASSYLQGNSPLHF,TGTGCCAGCAGTTACCTCCAGGGGAATTCACCCCTCCACTTT
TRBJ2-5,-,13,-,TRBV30,CAWRLAGLETQYF,TGTGCCTGGAGATTGGCGGGGCTGGAGACCCAGTACTTC
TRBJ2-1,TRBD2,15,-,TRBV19,CASRLAGGRYNEQFF,TGTGCCAGTAGGTTAGCGGGGGGCAGGTACAATGAGCAGTTCTTC
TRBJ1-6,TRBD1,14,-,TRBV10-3,CAMSGQGLGSPLHF,TGTGCCATGTCGGGACAGGGGTTGGGTTCACCCCTCCACTTT
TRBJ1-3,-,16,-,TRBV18,CASSPSRAEGGNTIYF,TGTGCCAGCTCACCGTCCAGGGCCGAAGGTGGAAACACCATATATTTT
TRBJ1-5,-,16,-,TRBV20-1,CSASLLDPRGKQPQHF,TGCAGTGCTAGTTTATTAGACCCCAGAGGGAAACAGCCCCAGCATTTT
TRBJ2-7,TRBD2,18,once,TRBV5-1,CASSLGTSGRPSSYEQYF,TGCGCCAGCAGCTTGGGAACTAGCGGGAGGCCAAGCTCCTACGAGCAGTACTTC
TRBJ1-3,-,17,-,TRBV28,CASSPPWGRVDGNTIYF,TGTGCCAGCAGTCCCCCCTGGGGCAGGGTCGACGGAAACACCATATATTTT
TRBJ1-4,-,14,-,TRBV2,CASRLQPPNEKLFF,TGTGCCAGCAGGTTACAGCCTCCAAATGAAAAACTGTTTTTT
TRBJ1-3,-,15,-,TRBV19,CASSMYSLSGNTIYF,TGTGCCAGTAGTATGTACAGCCTCTCTGGAAACACCATATATTTT
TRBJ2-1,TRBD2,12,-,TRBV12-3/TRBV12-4,CASRPLTSAQFF,TGTGCCAGCAGACCCCTCACTAGCGCGCAGTTCTTC
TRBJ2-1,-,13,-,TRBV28,CASSFPLANEQFF,TGTGCCAGCAGTTTTCCACTAGCTAATGAGCAGTTCTTC
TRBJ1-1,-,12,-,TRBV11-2,CASSLNDGEAFF,TGTGCCAGCAGCTTAAACGACGGGGAAGCTTTCTTT
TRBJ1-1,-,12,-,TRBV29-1,CSVGHGSTEAFF,TGCAGCGTTGGTCACGGGAGCACTGAAGCTTTCTTT
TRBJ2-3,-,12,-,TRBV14,CASSVYTDTQYF,TGTGCCAGCTCCGTATACACAGATACGCAGTATTTT
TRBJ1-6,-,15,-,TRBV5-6,CASSPFGGSGSPLHF,TGTGCCAGCAGCCCCTTTGGTGGCTCGGGATCACCCCTCCACTTT
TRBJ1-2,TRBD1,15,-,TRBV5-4,CASSGDRFTNYGYTF,TGTGCCAGCAGCGGGGACAGATTTACTAACTATGGCTACACCTTC